The subject of this entry is one T cell receptor beta chain. This sample was taken from a study of blood T cell repertoires in COVID-19. Study summary: PBMCs, B-cell-depleted T cells, or T cells were the source of the cDNA or gDNA that made up the material.

V shed 7 bases and J 1 base; nucleotides not matched to a gene: 6. Germline V gene sequence: CDR1 MNHEY, CDR2 SMNVEV (reference sequence). The CDR3 covers 14 residues. In the study's own analysis: Amplifying reference gene primers gave estimates of nucleated cell counts. Method: immunoSEQ multiplex PCR; TCRdb's copy keeps in-frame clones and lacks some. V, J and clone size derive from that table, while D and trimming were established from the DNA sequence. The repertoire holds 220,000 or so clones, 60% to 85% seen once, with 5.5% in the top ten. Sequenced material: peripheral blood. The TCR was taken from a woman in her 70s with acute or convalescent COVID-19. V gene TRBV27 combines with J gene TRBJ1-1, with TRBD1 identical over 7 bases. The CDR3 DNA is TGTGCCAGCACCCCGACAGGGCCGAACACTGAAGCTTTCTTT. This gives the protein CASTPTGPNTEAFF.